This passage covers 19 T cell receptor beta chains from one sample sequenced in a study of beta chain features in type 1 diabetes. Notes on the study in general: Type 1 diabetes patients had moderately but significantly shorter TCRB CDR3s in all four CD4+ subsets.

Their target antigens are unknown. The authors reverse transcribed all of the isolated RNA, so sequencing captured expressed TCRB transcripts. Clones were read by immunoSEQ multiplex PCR, and TCRdb kept only the in-frame ones, dropping some. The table includes 200,000 to 250,000 clones, over 11% detected once. The sample consisted of naive CD4+ T cells from blood. These receptors came from a man aged 25-45 years with type 1 diabetes.

This clone was recorded a few times. This chain connects TRBV18 to TRBJ2-7, with TRBD1 as a possible D gene (5 bases). Germline CDR1 reads KGHSH; CDR2 reads LQKENI. Trimming cost V 4 bases and J 6 bases, with 10 bases left between them. The CDR3 loop spans 12 amino acids. CDR3 loop: CASSQQASEQYF. The CDR3 coding sequence is TGTGCCAGCTCACAACAGGCAAGCGAGCAGTACTTC.

This clone has a handful of counts. V and J are TRBV6-1 and TRBJ2-6; tentatively, D is TRBD2 (7 bases). The germline gives CDR1 MNHNS, CDR2 SASEGT. CDR3 length: 15 amino acids. V lost 6 bases, J lost 4 bases, and 13 bases lay in between. The CDR3 loop reads CASRGGGLGANVLTF. The CDR3 bases are TGTGCCAGCAGAGGGGGGGGCTTGGGGGCCAACGTCCTGACTTTC.

V is TRBV9 and J is TRBJ2-3, with D tentatively TRBD1 (5 bases). This CDR3 has 14 residues. V was trimmed by 2 bases and J by 5 bases, leaving 12 bases between them. The V gene's germline CDR1 is SGDLS and CDR2 YYNGEE. The CDR3 spells CASSVQLGEDTQYF. CDR3 bases: TGTGCCAGCAGCGTCCAGCTAGGGGAAGATACGCAGTATTTT.

The table lists this clone with a few counts. The chain carries TRBV27 and TRBJ2-7, with 10 bases aligning to TRBD2. Germline CDR1 and CDR2: MNHEY and SMNVEV (reference sequence). CDR3 length equals 16 residues. The junction had 6 bases not matched to a gene; V was cut back by 2 bases and J by 2 bases. CDR3 amino acids: CASSLRPAGGPYEQYF. For the CDR3, the DNA is TGTGCCAGCAGTTTACGTCCAGCGGGGGGGCCCTACGAGCAGTACTTC.

This sequence joins TRBV9 and TRBJ2-7, with D tentatively TRBD2 (5 bases). This CDR3 contains 14 residues. Germline V CDR1 and CDR2: SGDLS, YYNGEE. The germline V and J ends were trimmed by 0 bases and 2 bases, with 9 bases remaining between them. Here the CDR3 reads CASSVGNSAYEQYF. The CDR3 coding sequence is TGTGCCAGCAGCGTAGGTAATAGCGCCTACGAGCAGTACTTC.

This clone was seen a few times. CDR3 region: CASRSAGPLGDGYTF. In nucleotides, the CDR3 is TGTGCCAGCAGAAGCGCGGGACCCCTAGGGGATGGCTACACCTTC. The rearrangement links TRBV2 to TRBJ1-2; D perhaps matches TRBD1 (5 bases). The germline CDR1 and CDR2 sequences are SNHLY and FYNNEI. The V end lost 6 bases, the J end lost 6 bases, and 20 bases lay between the germline ends. CDR3 length: 15 amino acids. Complete variable domain (other parts from reference TRBV2 and TRBJ1-2): EPEVTQTPSHQVTQMGQEVILRCVPISNHLYFYWYRQILGQKVEFLVSFYNNEISEKSEIFDDQFSVERPDGSNFTLKIRSTKLEDSAMYFCASRSAGPLGDGYTFGSGTRLTVV.

The chain combines TRBV11-2 with TRBJ2-3, with D maybe TRBD2 (5 bases). With 1 base removed from V and 0 bases from J, the gap between germline ends came to 8 bases. CDR1 is SGHAT and CDR2 is FQNNGV in the germline V gene. CDR3 size: 15 residues. The chain's CDR3 is CASSLVWTSTDTQYF. CDR3 bases: TGTGCCAGCAGCTTAGTTTGGACTAGCACAGATACGCAGTATTTT.

The V and J genes are TRBV7-6 and TRBJ2-1; 7 bases are shared with TRBD1. Looked up from germline, CDR1 is SGHVS and CDR2 is FNYEAQ. This CDR3 contains 13 residues. This CDR3 is CVAAGGPYNEQFF. In DNA, the CDR3 is TGTGTGGCGGCAGGGGGTCCCTACAATGAGCAGTTCTTC.

This clone was found a few times. This chain joins TRBV21-1 and TRBJ1-6; TRBD1, the table's D call, lacks a check against the DNA. TRBV21-1 is an annotated pseudogene. CDR3 length: 17 residues. CDR3 bases: TGTGCCAGCAGCTGCGAATACAGGGGTTTGCATAATTCACCCCTCCACTTT. It encodes CASSCEYRGLHNSPLHF.

The chain links TRBV5-1 to TRBJ1-6; 7 bases are shared with TRBD1. From germline, CDR1 is SGHRS and CDR2 YFSETQ. Germline trimming cut 0 bases from V and 6 bases from J; bases unmatched to any gene: 6. The CDR3 has 16 residues. DNA of the CDR3: TGCGCCAGCAGCTTGGGCCAGGGACAGCCTAATTCACCCCTCCACTTT. This gives the protein CASSLGQGQPNSPLHF. The full variable domain, completed using reference TRBV5-1 and TRBJ1-6, is KAGVTQTPRYLIKTRGQQVTLSCSPISGHRSVSWYQQTPGQGLQFLFEYFSETQRNKGNFPGRFSGRQFSNSRSEMNVSTLELGDSALYLCASSLGQGQPNSPLHFGNGTRLTVT.

The V and J genes are TRBV19 and TRBJ1-1; 8 nucleotides agree with TRBD1. Germline CDR1 reads LNHDA; CDR2 reads SQIVND (reference sequence). V trimming: 7 bases; J trimming: 1 base; junction bases outside the gene matches: 5. CDR3 length: 14 amino acids. CDR3 protein: CASKLTGENTEAFF. CDR3 bases: TGTGCCAGTAAGTTGACAGGGGAGAACACTGAAGCTTTCTTT. Full variable domain (remainder filled in from reference TRBV19 and TRBJ1-1): DGGITQSPKYLFRKEGQNVTLSCEQNLNHDAMYWYRQDPGQGLRLIYYSQIVNDFQKGDIAEGYSVSREKKESFPLTVTSAQKNPTAFYLCASKLTGENTEAFFGQGTRLTVV.

This clone occurred a few times. This chain uses TRBV29-1 with TRBJ2-5; 11 nucleotides line up with TRBD2. CDR1 and CDR2 from the germline V gene are SQVTM and ANQGSEA. With V trimmed by 8 bases and J by 5 bases, 4 bases remained unmatched. The CDR3 has 12 residues. CDR3 DNA: TGCAGCACGCTAGCGGGGGGTGAGACCCAGTACTTC. Translating it yields CSTLAGGETQYF. Supplemented by reference TRBV29-1 and TRBJ2-5, the full variable domain reads SAVISQKPSRDICQRGTSLTIQCQVDSQVTMMFWYRQQPGQSLTLIATANQGSEATYESGFVIDKFPISRPNLTFSTLTVSNMSPEDSSIYLCSTLAGGETQYFGPGTRLLVL.

The CDR3, as DNA: TGCAGTCCAGGTGGTGACACTGAAGCTTTCTTT. It translates to CSPGGDTEAFF. This rearrangement joins TRBV20-1 to TRBJ1-1; D is unclear. CDR1 DFQATT and CDR2 SNEGSKA come from the germline V gene (reference sequence). CDR3 length: 11 residues. V lost 8 bases, J lost 3 bases, and 10 bases lay in between.

The chain uses TRBV7-9 and TRBJ2-7; D gene uncertain. The CDR3 extends over 12 amino acids. Germline V CDR1 and CDR2: SEHNR, FQNEAQ (reference sequence). V gave up 5 bases and J gave up 3 bases, with 8 bases separating them. This chain's CDR3 is CASSPHVYEQYF. The CDR3 DNA reads TGTGCCAGCAGCCCACACGTCTACGAGCAGTACTTC. The full variable domain, in which reference TRBV7-9 and TRBJ2-7 provide the parts outside the CDR3, is DTGVSQNPRHKITKRGQNVTFRCDPISEHNRLYWYRQTLGQGPEFLTYFQNEAQLEKSRLLSDRFSAERPKGSFSTLEIQRTEQGDSAMYLCASSPHVYEQYFGPGTRLTVT.

The chain employs TRBV5-6 and TRBJ1-4; perhaps TRBD1 as D (5 bases). Germline assignment: CDR1 SGHDT and CDR2 YYEEEE. The CDR3 length is 15 residues. The V end lost 2 bases, the J end lost 6 bases, and 14 bases lay between the germline ends. Here the CDR3 reads CASSLDGGTDEKLFF. As DNA, the CDR3 is TGTGCCAGCAGCTTAGATGGGGGGACTGATGAAAAACTGTTTTTT.

This chain uses TRBV18 with TRBJ2-2; 7 bases are shared with TRBD1. The germline CDR1 and CDR2 sequences are KGHSH and LQKENI. The CDR3 totals 15 residues. Trimming took 2 bases from V and 1 from J; bases not matched to a gene: 1. The CDR3 DNA reads as TGTGCCAGCTCACCAGGGACAGTGAACACCGGGGAGCTGTTTTTT. Its translation: CASSPGTVNTGELFF.

In its sample, this clone was seen a few times. The chain couples TRBV4-1 to TRBJ2-1; 7 nucleotides line up with TRBD2. The CDR3 has 17 residues. CDR1 is MGHRA, CDR2 YSYEKL, per germline. Unmatched junction bases numbered 11, after V lost 4 bases and J lost 2 bases. CDR3 sequence reads: CASSPYTTGGAYNEQFF. CDR3 coding DNA: TGCGCCAGCAGCCCCTACACTACTGGGGGGGCCTACAATGAGCAGTTCTTC.

This clone was picked up a small number of times. This chain joins TRBV9 and TRBJ2-5, with 9 nucleotides matching TRBD2. This CDR3 has 16 residues. V trimming: 0 bases; J trimming: 5 bases; junction bases outside the gene matches: 8. Germline V lookup: CDR1 SGDLS, CDR2 YYNGEE. The CDR3 is CASSVGFSGGTETQYF. DNA for the CDR3: TGTGCCAGCAGCGTAGGGTTCAGCGGGGGGACTGAGACCCAGTACTTC.

This clone showed up just a few times. This rearrangement joins TRBV7-6 to TRBJ2-1; the match to TRBD1 covers 9 bases. This CDR3 has 15 amino acids. With V trimmed by 0 bases and J by 6 bases, 3 bases remained unmatched. Germline CDR1 reads SGHVS; CDR2 reads FNYEAQ. Written as DNA, the CDR3 is TGTGCCAGCAGCTTAGCGGGGACAGGGTTCAATGAGCAGTTCTTC. This translates into CASSLAGTGFNEQFF.